A single sample is the source of the 18 T cell receptor beta chains below, sequenced in a study of identifying expanded T cells in peripheral blood. Sequencing used immunoSEQ multiplex PCR; TCRdb keeps in-frame clones, though not all of them. The table has over 100,000 clones, about 88% seen once. Sequenced: blood. Receptors originate from a person between 18 and 70 years old in good health.

J is TRBJ2-3 and V is TRBV7-3, with D perhaps matching TRBD2 (6 bases). The CDR3 extends over 15 amino acids. Trimming took off 4 bases at V and 2 bases at J, with 13 bases between the two ends. Germline V gene data show CDR1 as SGHTA and CDR2 as FQGTGA. The CDR3 DNA reads as TGTGCCAGCAGCTCGCGGGGTGCAGACACAGATACGCAGTATTTT. The encoded protein is CASSSRGADTDTQYF.

V gene TRBV9 combines with J gene TRBJ2-7; TRBD1 is a possible D gene (5 bases). Germline V gives CDR1 SGDLS, CDR2 YYNGEE. This CDR3 region has 14 residues. V lost 3 bases, J lost 2 bases, and 12 bases lay in between. In DNA, the CDR3 is TGTGCCAGCAGCGCAAAACAGGAAACCTACGAGCAGTACTTC. Amino acids: CASSAKQETYEQYF.

The V gene is TRBV11-3, the J gene TRBJ1-1, with a tentative D call TRBD1 (5 bases). The ends were cut back, 0 bases at V and 5 bases at J, with 7 bases in the middle. There are 13 residues in the CDR3. Germline CDR1 reads SGHNT; CDR2 reads YENEEA. This chain's CDR3 is CASSLEDKTEAFF. The CDR3 DNA is TGTGCCAGCAGCTTAGAGGACAAAACTGAAGCTTTCTTT.

This sequence joins TRBV7-2 and TRBJ1-5, with D possibly TRBD1 on 6 matching bases. The CDR3 length is 15 residues. V was pared by 0 bases and J by 5 bases, with 11 bases between. The germline CDR1 and CDR2 sequences are SGHTA and FQGNSA. DNA of the CDR3: TGTGCCAGCAGCTTAGCGTCAGGGGCCCATCAGCCCCAGCATTTT. It translates to CASSLASGAHQPQHF.

The rearrangement joins TRBV4-1 to TRBJ1-1, with D unresolved. The CDR3 runs 16 residues. Trimming shortened V by 3 bases and J by 1 base, and 15 bases separated the two germline ends. CDR1 is MGHRA, CDR2 YSYEKL, per germline. The CDR3 loop is CASSHNRIMRNTEAFF. CDR3 nucleotide sequence: TGCGCCAGCAGCCATAATCGAATAATGAGGAACACTGAAGCTTTCTTT.

This clone was seen a few times. The gene calls are TRBV7-8 and TRBJ1-6; unclear D gene. The CDR3 runs 12 residues. Germline V gene lookup returns CDR1 SGHVS and CDR2 FQNEAQ. Trimming took 2 bases from V and 9 from J, leaving 5 bases between them. In DNA form, the CDR3 reads TGTGCCAGCAGCTTAATAGTTTCACCCCTCCACTTT. This sequence encodes CASSLIVSPLHF. The whole variable domain, filled in from reference TRBV7-8 and TRBJ1-6, reads GAGVSQSPRYKVAKRGQDVALRCDPISGHVSLFWYQQALGQGPEFLTYFQNEAQLDKSGLPSDRFFAERPEGSVSTLKIQRTQQEDSAVYLCASSLIVSPLHFGNGTRLTVT.

The table lists this clone with a few counts. The chain is built from TRBV14 and TRBJ1-2; 7 nucleotides line up with TRBD1. Germline V gives CDR1 SGHDN, CDR2 FVKESK. V shed 4 bases and J 2 bases; nucleotides not matched to a gene: 1. The CDR3 extends over 13 amino acids. CDR3 sequence (DNA): TGTGCCAGCAGCCCGGGACAGAACTATGGCTACACCTTC. It translates to CASSPGQNYGYTF.

V is TRBV5-1 and J is TRBJ1-5, with D uncertain. The germline V gene has CDR1 SGHRS and CDR2 YFSETQ. The length of the CDR3 is 14 residues. Trimming pared 0 bases from V and 4 bases from J, leaving 8 bases between. CDR3 region: CASSLGGQNQPQHF. In DNA, the CDR3 is TGCGCCAGCAGCTTGGGTGGCCAGAATCAGCCCCAGCATTTT. The variable domain in full, with the rest retrieved from reference TRBV5-1 and TRBJ1-5, is KAGVTQTPRYLIKTRGQQVTLSCSPISGHRSVSWYQQTPGQGLQFLFEYFSETQRNKGNFPGRFSGRQFSNSRSEMNVSTLELGDSALYLCASSLGGQNQPQHFGDGTRLSIL.

The DNA of the CDR3 is TGTGCCAGCAGCGTTACTAGCGGGGGCGGGTTGGAGACCCAGTACTTC. Its protein is CASSVTSGGGLETQYF. The J gene is TRBJ2-5, the V gene TRBV9; TRBD2 aligns across 11 bases. Germline V gene data show CDR1 as SGDLS and CDR2 as YYNGEE. The CDR3 runs 16 residues. The V segment lost 2 bases and the J segment 5 bases; nucleotides outside the gene matches: 8.

The chain uses TRBV7-2 and TRBJ2-5; D is perhaps TRBD1 (6 bases). CDR3 size: 17 residues. CDR1 and CDR2 (germline): SGHTA, FQGNSA. V was clipped by 2 bases and J by 5 bases, with 21 bases between them. In DNA, the CDR3 is TGTGCCAGCAGCTTACGGGTTGGTGGCAGGGGAAGGGAGACCCAGTACTTC. This codes for CASSLRVGGRGRETQYF.

The rearrangement uses TRBV25-1 and TRBJ1-5, with 7 nucleotides matching TRBD1. J gave up 3 bases and V 8 bases, and 7 bases lay outside the gene matches. CDR3 length: 14 amino acids. Germline V CDR1 and CDR2: MGHDK, SYGVNS. The CDR3, as DNA: TGTGCCAGCGGCCCGACAGGGACCAATCAGCCCCAGCATTTT. This sequence encodes CASGPTGTNQPQHF. Combining the CDR3 with reference TRBV25-1 and TRBJ1-5 gives the whole variable domain EADIYQTPRYLVIGTGKKITLECSQTMGHDKMYWYQQDPGMELHLIHYSYGVNSTEKGDLSSESTVSRIRTEHFPLTLESARPSHTSQYLCASGPTGTNQPQHFGDGTRLSIL.

The rearrangement joins TRBV18 to TRBJ2-3, with 7 nucleotides matching TRBD2. Germline values: CDR1 KGHSH, CDR2 LQKENI. V lost 3 bases and J lost 2; bases outside the gene matches: 8. The CDR3 spans 16 residues. The CDR3 DNA reads TGTGCCAGCTCACCGAGCGGGAACGGGTTCACAGATACGCAGTATTTT. This gives the protein CASSPSGNGFTDTQYF.

V usage is TRBV21-1 and J usage is TRBJ1-5; the table gives TRBD1 as D, unverified against the DNA. TRBV21-1 is classified as a pseudogene. The CDR3 is 17 residues long. The CDR3 loop reads CASSKGSGQGINQPQHF. CDR3 coding DNA: TGTGCCAGCAGCAAAGGGTCAGGACAGGGGATTAATCAGCCCCAGCATTTT.

This chain joins TRBV18 and TRBJ2-3; 7 nucleotides line up with TRBD1. The CDR3 runs 14 residues. After removal of 3 bases from V and 2 bases from J, the junction contained 2 bases not matched to a gene. Germline assignment: CDR1 KGHSH and CDR2 LQKENI. The DNA of the CDR3 is TGTGCCAGCTCACCTGGGACAGCCACAGATACGCAGTATTTT. Translating gives CASSPGTATDTQYF.

The chain carries TRBV10-3 and TRBJ2-2; D unresolved. The CDR3 has 14 amino acids. V shed 3 bases and J shed 3 bases, with 8 bases lying between them. Germline-derived CDR1 and CDR2 are ENHRY and SYGVKD. The CDR3 DNA reads as TGTGCCATCAGTGAAGTAGGAGACACCGGGGAGCTGTTTTTT. The encoded protein is CAISEVGDTGELFF.

This clone appeared once. This chain connects TRBV7-2 to TRBJ2-7; 8 nucleotides line up with TRBD1. The length of the CDR3 is 14 residues. Trimming at V came to 5 bases and at J to 5 bases, leaving 8 bases not matched to a gene. Germline loops: CDR1 SGHTA, CDR2 FQGNSA. For the CDR3, the DNA is TGTGCCAGCAGCCGACAGGGGCTGAGCCACGAGCAGTACTTC. Its protein product is CASSRQGLSHEQYF.

V is TRBV5-1 and J is TRBJ2-7, with D possibly TRBD2 on 7 matching bases. CDR1 SGHRS and CDR2 YFSETQ come from the germline V gene. The CDR3 contains 13 residues. Trimming cost V 4 bases and J 6 bases, with 14 bases left between them. The CDR3 sequence: CASSRAGEGEQYF. The CDR3 DNA reads TGCGCCAGCAGCAGGGCAGGGGAGGGCGAGCAGTACTTC.

The chain links TRBV9 to TRBJ2-5; possibly TRBD1 for D (7 bases). V was trimmed by 4 bases and J by 2 bases, leaving 12 bases between them. The CDR3 is made up of 14 amino acids. CDR1 and CDR2 from the germline V gene are SGDLS and YYNGEE. The CDR3 region has the DNA TGTGCCAGCAGCTTCCAGGGGGGACAAGAGACCCAGTACTTC. Its translation: CASSFQGGQETQYF.